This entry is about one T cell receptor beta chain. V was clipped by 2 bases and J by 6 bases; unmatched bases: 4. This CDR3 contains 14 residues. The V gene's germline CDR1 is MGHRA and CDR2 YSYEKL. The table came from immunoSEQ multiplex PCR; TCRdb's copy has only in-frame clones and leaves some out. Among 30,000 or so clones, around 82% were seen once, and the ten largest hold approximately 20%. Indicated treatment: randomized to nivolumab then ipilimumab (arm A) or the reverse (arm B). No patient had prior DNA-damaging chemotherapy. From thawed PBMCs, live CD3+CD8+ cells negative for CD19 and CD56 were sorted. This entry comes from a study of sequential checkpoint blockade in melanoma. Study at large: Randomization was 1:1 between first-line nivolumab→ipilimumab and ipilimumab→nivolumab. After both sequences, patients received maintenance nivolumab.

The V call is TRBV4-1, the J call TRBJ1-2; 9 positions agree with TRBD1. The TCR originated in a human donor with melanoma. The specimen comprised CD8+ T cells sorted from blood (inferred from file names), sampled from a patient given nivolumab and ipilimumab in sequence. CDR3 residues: CASSQRQGVNGYTF. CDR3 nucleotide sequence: TGCGCCAGCAGCCAACGACAGGGGGTGAATGGCTACACCTTC.